The 22 T cell receptor beta chains presented below share a single source sample, sequenced in a study of radiotherapy plus CTLA-4 blockade in lung cancer. Data came from immunoSEQ multiplex PCR; TCRdb stores just in-frame clones and leaves some out. The table has approximately 45,000 clones, roughly 63% seen once. The sequencing used peripheral blood, collected from a patient treated with radiotherapy plus ipilimumab. Every receptor here comes from a human donor with non-small cell lung cancer who had a partial response to radiotherapy plus ipilimumab.

The gene calls are TRBV7-2 and TRBJ2-5; 8 positions match TRBD2. The tail of the sequence fits TRBJ2-7 better, so the J call may be wrong. The CDR3 sequence is 11 residues long. Germline V lookup: CDR1 SGHTA, CDR2 FQGNSA. This chain's CDR3 is CASTGGGEQYF. The DNA of the CDR3 is TGTGCCAGCACCGGGGGGGGCGAGCAGTACTTC.

The J gene is TRBJ2-3, the V gene TRBV30, with 11 bases fitting TRBD2. Germline CDR1 and CDR2: GTSNPN and SVGIG (reference sequence). The J segment lost 4 bases and the V segment lost 3 bases, leaving 9 bases of the junction unmatched. The CDR3 extends over 16 amino acids. The CDR3 spells CAWRPTSGSFADTQYF. Here the CDR3 DNA reads TGTGCCTGGAGACCAACTAGCGGGAGTTTCGCAGATACGCAGTATTTT.

The rearrangement uses TRBV20-1 and TRBJ2-3; unclear D gene. Germline V gene data show CDR1 as DFQATT and CDR2 as SNEGSKA (reference sequence). V was cut by 2 bases and J by 4 bases, with 4 bases left in between. CDR3 length equals 11 residues. The CDR3 bases are TGCAGTGCTAGAAGCGCAGATACGCAGTATTTT. It yields the protein CSARSADTQYF.

The chain is built from TRBV4-1 and TRBJ2-3; 7 nucleotides line up with TRBD2. With V trimmed by 4 bases and J by 4 bases, 8 bases remained unmatched. This CDR3 is built from 15 residues. Per the germline V gene, CDR1 is MGHRA and CDR2 is YSYEKL. In nucleotides, the CDR3 is TGCGCCAGCAGCCGGGGGGGAGGCGCGGCAGATACGCAGTATTTT. Translation gives CASSRGGGAADTQYF.

V usage is TRBV7-2 and J usage is TRBJ2-1, with 9 nucleotides matching TRBD2. V was pared by 0 bases and J by 8 bases, with 11 bases of the junction left unmatched. Germline lookup yields CDR1 SGHTA and CDR2 FQGNSA. This CDR3 has 17 residues. For the CDR3, the DNA is TGTGCCAGCAGCTTAGCAGGAGGCGGGGGGGCCAACGATGAGCAGTTCTTC. Amino acids: CASSLAGGGGANDEQFF.

The chain uses TRBV11-1 and TRBJ1-1; D may be TRBD1 (6 bases). This CDR3 is 15 amino acids long. The ends were cut back, 0 bases at V and 1 base at J, with 9 bases in the middle. CDR1 and CDR2 from the germline V gene are SGHAT and FQDESV (reference sequence). DNA of the CDR3: TGTGCCAGCAGCTTAGCCTTGGACAGGAACACTGAAGCTTTCTTT. It encodes CASSLALDRNTEAFF.

V is TRBV6-6 and J is TRBJ2-2; D is undetermined. The CDR3 is made up of 14 amino acids. V was shortened by 6 bases and J by 4 bases, with 12 bases between the two germline ends. In germline, CDR1 is MNHNY, CDR2 SVGAGI (reference sequence). For the CDR3, the DNA is TGTGCCAGCAGCTCCCTCGCGAGCACCGGGGAGCTGTTTTTT. As protein: CASSSLASTGELFF.

This clone has more than one count but fewer than ten. The chain couples TRBV5-4 to TRBJ2-7, with D possibly TRBD2 on 6 matching bases. The germline CDR1 and CDR2 sequences are SGHNT and YYREEE (reference sequence). The CDR3 is 15 residues long. V gave up 4 bases and J gave up 1 base, with 15 bases separating them. CDR3 coding DNA: TGTGCCAGCAGCGCCACCCGGGGGACTTCCTACGAGCAGTACTTC. Translation gives CASSATRGTSYEQYF.

The rearrangement uses TRBV6-1 and TRBJ1-1; a weak D match, TRBD1 (5 bases). CDR3 length: 13 amino acids. V was pared by 3 bases and J by 6 bases, with 11 bases between. Germline V lookup: CDR1 MNHNS, CDR2 SASEGT. The CDR3 loop is CASSDRARAEAFF. The CDR3 DNA is TGTGCCAGCAGTGACAGGGCCCGCGCTGAAGCTTTCTTT.

This clone was observed a few times. The rearrangement joins TRBV25-1 to TRBJ1-3; possible D gene TRBD1, 5 bases. Trimming left V 7 bases short and J 2 bases short, with 9 bases between. The germline CDR1 and CDR2 sequences are MGHDK and SYGVNS. The CDR3 runs to 13 residues. In nucleotides, the CDR3 is TGTGCCAGCATGGGGCCTACTGGAAACACCATATATTTT. Its protein product is CASMGPTGNTIYF.

V usage is TRBV25-1 and J usage is TRBJ1-2; D not certain. The CDR3 sequence is 13 residues long. With 7 bases removed from V and 5 bases from J, the gap between germline ends came to 14 bases. Germline CDR1 reads MGHDK; CDR2 reads SYGVNS. CDR3 residues: CASTFGDYYGYTF. The CDR3, as DNA: TGTGCCAGCACGTTCGGTGACTATTATGGCTACACCTTC.

This clone has a handful of counts. This chain links TRBV6-6 with TRBJ2-7; 8 bases align to TRBD2. V trimming: 6 bases; J trimming: 2 bases; junction bases outside the gene matches: 6. The CDR3 extends over 14 amino acids. CDR1 and CDR2 from the germline V gene are MNHNY and SVGAGI (reference sequence). CDR3 bases: TGTGCCAGCAGATTGACTAGCGAGACCTACGAGCAGTACTTC. Its protein product is CASRLTSETYEQYF.

CDR3 sequence reads: CASSLARGYYEQYF. In nucleotides, the CDR3 is TGTGCCAGCAGCTTAGCGCGGGGATACTACGAGCAGTACTTC. The rearrangement joins TRBV4-2 to TRBJ2-7; D is perhaps TRBD2 (6 bases). Germline loops: CDR1 LGHNA, CDR2 YNFKEQ. V was pared by 5 bases and J by 3 bases, with 14 bases between. CDR3 length: 14 residues.

V is TRBV27 and J is TRBJ2-7; 9 positions match TRBD1. J lost 5 bases, V lost 8 bases, and 4 bases had no gene match. CDR1 and CDR2 from the germline V gene are MNHEY and SMNVEV (reference sequence). The CDR3 contains 12 residues. The CDR3 DNA sequence: TGTGCCAGCGGAACAGGGGGCGACGAGCAGTACTTC. Its translation is CASGTGGDEQYF.

DNA of the CDR3: TGTGCCAGCTCACCACCGTCCGGCGGGGGCTACACCTTC. It is translated as CASSPPSGGGYTF. This sequence joins TRBV18 and TRBJ1-2; D is uncertain. Trimming shortened V by 0 bases and J by 8 bases, and 10 bases separated the two germline ends. The length of the CDR3 is 13 residues. Germline V gives CDR1 KGHSH, CDR2 LQKENI.

Notes on this clone: The same CDR3 is also encoded by other DNA sequences in this sample. The J gene is TRBJ1-3, the V gene TRBV30; D call uncertain. The V end lost 3 bases, the J end lost 8 bases, and 14 bases lay between the germline ends. The CDR3 is 13 amino acids. CDR1 GTSNPN and CDR2 SVGIG come from the germline V gene (reference sequence). The CDR3 region is CAWRPRRRDTIYF. In DNA, the CDR3 is TGTGCCTGGAGACCGCGGCGTAGAGACACCATATATTTT. The whole variable domain, filled in from reference TRBV30 and TRBJ1-3, reads SQTIHQWPATLVQPVGSPLSLECTVEGTSNPNLYWYRQAAGRGLQLLFYSVGIGQISSEVPQNLSASRPQDRQFILSSKKLLLSDSGFYLCAWRPRRRDTIYFGEGSWLTVV.

The J gene is TRBJ2-7, the V gene TRBV9; 8 bases line up with TRBD2. Losses at the gene ends were 3 bases for V and 0 bases for J; bases not matched to a gene: 5. Per germline, CDR1 SGDLS and CDR2 YYNGEE. CDR3 length equals 15 residues. The DNA for the CDR3 is TGTGCCAGCAGCGCGACCGGGACTAGCTCCTACGAGCAGTACTTC. This translates into CASSATGTSSYEQYF. Full variable domain (outside the CDR3, taken from reference TRBV9 and TRBJ2-7): DSGVTQTPKHLITATGQRVTLRCSPRSGDLSVYWYQQSLDQGLQFLIQYYNGEERAKGNILERFSAQQFPDLHSELNLSSLELGDSALYFCASSATGTSSYEQYFGPGTRLTVT.

The chain combines TRBV6-5 with TRBJ2-3; 9 nucleotides line up with TRBD2. Germline lookup yields CDR1 MNHEY and CDR2 SVGAGI. Losses at the gene ends were 10 bases for V and 7 bases for J; bases not matched to a gene: 12. The CDR3 extends over 14 amino acids. CDR3 coding DNA: TGTGCCACCTCCAGGGCGGGGGGGCCCCATACGCAGTATTTT. Its translation is CATSRAGGPHTQYF.

The chain uses TRBV16 and TRBJ1-5; TRBD1 matches at 8 bases. The germline V gene encodes CDR1 KGHSY and CDR2 FQNENV. V was pared by 0 bases and J by 3 bases, with 4 bases of the junction left unmatched. This CDR3 region has 16 residues. The CDR3, as DNA: TGTGCCAGCAGCCAATCCGGGACAGGCTACAATCAGCCCCAGCATTTT. This translates into CASSQSGTGYNQPQHF.

This chain joins TRBV6-5 and TRBJ1-2; 7 bases map to TRBD1. CDR1 is MNHEY and CDR2 is SVGAGI in the germline V gene. V was clipped by 5 bases and J by 2 bases; unmatched bases: 5. The CDR3 has 14 residues. The CDR3 protein is CASSRTGENYGYTF. The CDR3 DNA sequence: TGTGCCAGCAGTCGGACAGGTGAAAACTATGGCTACACCTTC.

The genes are TRBV4-3 and TRBJ1-2; 8 positions match TRBD1. The CDR3 sequence is 12 residues long. The ends lost 4 bases at V and 8 bases at J; junction bases unmatched: 3. Germline loops: CDR1 LGHNA, CDR2 YSLEER. Written as DNA, the CDR3 is TGCGCCAGCAGCCCCACAGGGGGGGGCTACACCTTC. This gives the protein CASSPTGGGYTF.

The chain joins TRBV5-1 to TRBJ2-5; TRBD1 might be the D (5 bases). The germline V and J ends were trimmed by 4 bases and 5 bases, with 18 bases remaining between them. Germline CDR1 is SGHRS and CDR2 is YFSETQ. The CDR3 has 15 amino acids. The CDR3 DNA is TGCGCCAGCAGCGCAATACAGGTCGGTTTGGAGACCCAGTACTTC. Translation gives CASSAIQVGLETQYF.